Each of the 3 T cell receptor beta chains below was sequenced from the same sample in a study of blood T cell repertoires in COVID-19. Data came from immunoSEQ multiplex PCR; TCRdb stores just in-frame clones and leaves some out. The table has 150,000 to 200,000 clones, approximately 80% seen once; the top ten hold 10% to 15%. Sequencing used peripheral blood. All receptors derive from a woman older than 75 with COVID-19, enrolled during active disease.

The CDR3, as DNA: TGTGCCTGGACCGTGGGGACTAGCGGGTATACACGGGAGACCCAGTACTTC. It codes for CAWTVGTSGYTRETQYF. The chain carries TRBV30 and TRBJ2-5, with 12 bases that match TRBD2. Germline trimming cut 4 bases from V and 5 bases from J; bases unmatched to any gene: 14. Germline CDR1 is GTSNPN and CDR2 is SVGIG (reference sequence). The CDR3 totals 17 residues.

DNA for the CDR3: TGTGCCACCGAGGGGGCCAGCTATGGCTACACCTTC. This gives the protein CATEGASYGYTF. The V and J genes are TRBV28 and TRBJ1-2; 7 bases match TRBD1. Germline loops: CDR1 MDHEN, CDR2 SYDVKM. Trimming took 10 bases from V and 4 from J; bases not matched to a gene: 6. The length of the CDR3 is 12 residues.

This clone was detected only once. This chain links TRBV11-1 with TRBJ1-2; 8 nucleotides align to TRBD1. CDR1 and CDR2 (germline): SGHAT, FQDESV (reference sequence). This CDR3 contains 15 residues. The V segment lost 1 base and the J segment 1 base; nucleotides outside the gene matches: 2. This CDR3 is CASSLGGQGNYGYTF. Written as DNA, the CDR3 is TGTGCCAGCAGCTTAGGCGGACAGGGTAACTATGGCTACACCTTC. Supplemented by reference TRBV11-1 and TRBJ1-2, the full variable domain reads EAEVAQSPRYKITEKSQAVAFWCDPISGHATLYWYRQILGQGPELLVQFQDESVVDDSQLPKDRFSAERLKGVDSTLKIQPAELGDSAMYLCASSLGGQGNYGYTFGSGTRLTVV.